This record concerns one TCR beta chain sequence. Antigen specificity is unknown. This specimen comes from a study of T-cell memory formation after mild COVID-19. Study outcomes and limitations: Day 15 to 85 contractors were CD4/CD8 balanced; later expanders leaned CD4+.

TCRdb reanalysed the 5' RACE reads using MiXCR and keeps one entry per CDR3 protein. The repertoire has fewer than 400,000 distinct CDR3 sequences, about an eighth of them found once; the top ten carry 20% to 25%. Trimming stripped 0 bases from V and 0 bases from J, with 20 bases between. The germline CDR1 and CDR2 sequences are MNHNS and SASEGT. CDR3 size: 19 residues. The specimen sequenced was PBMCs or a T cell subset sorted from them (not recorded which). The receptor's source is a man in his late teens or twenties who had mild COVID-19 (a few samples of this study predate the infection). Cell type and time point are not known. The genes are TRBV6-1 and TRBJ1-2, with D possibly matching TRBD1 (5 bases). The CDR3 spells CASSEAPWDRARANYGYTF. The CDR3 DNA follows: TGTGCCAGCAGTGAAGCGCCCTGGGACCGCGCGAGAGCTAACTATGGCTACACCTTC.